A single sample is the source of the 27 T cell receptor beta chains below, sequenced in a study of blood T cells in healthy people across ages. Sample-barcoded 5' priming and a J-beta primer mix drove a second PCR of roughly 7 to 11 cycles. TCRdb re-called the 5' RACE reads through MiXCR, storing one row per CDR3 protein. The sample has over a million distinct CDR3 sequences; 20% to 25% are singletons. These records were also assigned to another study, of T cells of mothers and their children.

Specimen: blood. The receptor set was obtained from a girl aged 2-9 years in good health.

This chain connects TRBV6-4 to TRBJ2-3; D might be TRBD2 (5 bases). V lost 0 bases to trimming and J lost 7 bases, with 8 bases between them. The CDR3 is 13 residues long. Germline assignment: CDR1 MRHNA and CDR2 SNTAGT. This CDR3 reads CASSDSHGNTQYF. Written as DNA, the CDR3 is TGTGCCAGCAGTGACTCCCACGGGAATACGCAGTATTTT.

This clonotype appeared a few times. V is TRBV20-1 and J is TRBJ2-7; D possibly uses TRBD1 or TRBD2 (5 bases each). Germline CDR1 and CDR2: DFQATT and SNEGSKA (reference sequence). The CDR3 length is 11 residues. The CDR3 coding sequence is TGCAACCCCAGGGACGGGAACGAGCAGTACTTC. Its protein product is CNPRDGNEQYF.

The chain combines TRBV9 with TRBJ2-1; D is uncertain. The germline V gene encodes CDR1 SGDLS and CDR2 YYNGEE. The CDR3 consists of 11 residues. V was trimmed by 5 bases and J by 9 bases, leaving 9 bases between them. The CDR3 bases are TGTGCCAGCAGTGGGGTTGGTGAGCAGTTCTTC. Residues: CASSGVGEQFF.

V is TRBV15 and J is TRBJ1-4; D is ambiguous. V lost 6 bases and J lost 8, with 19 bases in between. Germline V gene sequence: CDR1 LNHNV, CDR2 YYDKDF (reference sequence). The CDR3 length is 15 residues. The CDR3 DNA follows: TGTGCCACCAGTTATATCGCTCTAGCGGGCGAAAAACTGTTTTTT. Protein: CATSYIALAGEKLFF.

V usage is TRBV5-1 and J usage is TRBJ2-7; 7 positions match TRBD2. Germline trimming cut 1 base from V and 6 bases from J; bases unmatched to any gene: 16. The CDR3 totals 17 residues. From germline, CDR1 is SGHRS and CDR2 YFSETQ. The CDR3 coding sequence is TGCGCCAGCAGCTTGAAGTCTGGGGGGGTCCTCTTAGGCGAGCAGTACTTC. Protein product: CASSLKSGGVLLGEQYF.

As regards this clonotype: At one end, the junction sequence differs from germline, possibly due to a read error. This chain joins TRBV12-3 or TRBV12-4 and TRBJ2-2, with TRBD2 identical over 9 bases. This CDR3 comprises 15 residues. CDR3 nucleotide sequence: TGTGCCAGCAAGGGTAGCGGGGGAGGAACCGGGGAGCTGTCTTTT. Translation gives CASKGSGGGTGELSF.

This clonotype has only a few counts. The chain carries TRBV5-1 and TRBJ1-5, with 7 positions matching TRBD1. CDR3 length: 14 amino acids. The germline V gene encodes CDR1 SGHRS and CDR2 YFSETQ. J was trimmed by 5 bases and V by 4 bases; bases with no gene match: 6. The CDR3 coding sequence is TGCGCCAGCAGCCCGGACAGGTGGGATCAGCCCCAGCATTTT. Protein: CASSPDRWDQPQHF.

V usage is TRBV7-2 and J usage is TRBJ1-1; TRBD1 is a possible D gene (6 bases). V dropped 4 bases and J dropped 4 bases, with 13 bases sitting between them. The CDR3 spans 14 residues. From germline, CDR1 is SGHTA and CDR2 FQGNSA. CDR3 bases: TGTGCCAGCAGCTCATATACAGGGCGCACTGAAGCTTTCTTT. This sequence encodes CASSSYTGRTEAFF.

This rearrangement joins TRBV9 to TRBJ1-1; D uncertain. V was pared by 1 base and J by 2 bases, with 6 bases between. CDR3 length: 13 residues. The germline gives CDR1 SGDLS, CDR2 YYNGEE. The CDR3 DNA is TGTGCCAGCAGCGTACAGAGTAACACTGAAGCTTTCTTT. Amino acids: CASSVQSNTEAFF.

Only a few counts were recorded for this clonotype. The chain combines TRBV3-1 with TRBJ2-5, with D possibly matching TRBD2 (6 bases). CDR1 LGHDT and CDR2 YNNKEL come from the germline V gene (reference sequence). V shed 1 base and J shed 4 bases, with 13 bases lying between them. The CDR3 runs to 15 residues. CDR3 region: CASSQVRRAGETQYF. The CDR3 DNA is TGTGCCAGCAGCCAAGTAAGGAGGGCCGGAGAGACCCAGTACTTC.

This clonotype was seen a handful of times. This sequence joins TRBV14 and TRBJ2-5; D gene unclear. This CDR3 comprises 15 residues. V lost 4 bases and J 5 bases, leaving 17 bases between the germline ends. Germline assignment: CDR1 SGHDN and CDR2 FVKESK. CDR3 sequence reads: CASSLAADWLETQYF. The CDR3 coding sequence is TGTGCCAGCAGCCTAGCCGCTGACTGGTTGGAGACCCAGTACTTC.

V usage is TRBV15 and J usage is TRBJ2-1; no clear D. CDR1 is LNHNV and CDR2 is YYDKDF in the germline V gene (reference sequence). Trimming left V 8 bases short and J 0 bases short, with 11 bases between. The CDR3 is 14 residues long. CDR3 protein: CATRWVSSYNEQFF. The CDR3 DNA reads TGTGCCACCCGCTGGGTGAGCTCCTACAATGAGCAGTTCTTC.

This clonotype appeared many times. The chain's CDR3 is CASSVAYANNEQFF. The CDR3 nucleotides are TGTGCCAGCAGCGTAGCCTACGCTAACAATGAGCAGTTCTTC. The chain joins TRBV9 to TRBJ2-1; D unresolved. Germline CDR1 reads SGDLS; CDR2 reads YYNGEE. V lost 0 bases, J lost 5 bases, and 9 bases lay in between. This CDR3 contains 14 residues.

This clonotype was found once. The CDR3 DNA sequence: TGTGCAGCCTTGAGGCGGACCGGGGGTCGTGAGACCCAGTACTTC. Its translation is CAALRRTGGRETQYF. V and J are TRBV21-1 and TRBJ2-5; the D call in the table, TRBD1, was not verified against the DNA. TRBV21-1 is termed a pseudogene. The length of the CDR3 is 15 residues.

The genes are TRBV5-6 and TRBJ1-1, with D tentatively TRBD1 (6 bases). The CDR3 loop spans 15 amino acids. Germline CDR1 and CDR2: SGHDT and YYEEEE. V was trimmed by 2 bases and J by 3 bases, leaving 14 bases between them. The CDR3 bases are TGTGCCAGCAGCTTAAGTTTCCAGGGGTACACTGAAGCTTTCTTT. Translating it yields CASSLSFQGYTEAFF.

This clonotype turned up a few times. J is TRBJ1-2 and V is TRBV29-1; D not resolved. Germline V gives CDR1 SQVTM, CDR2 ANQGSEA. This CDR3 is 16 amino acids long. V was trimmed by 4 bases and J by 2 bases, leaving 20 bases between them. DNA for the CDR3: TGCAGCGTTGTGTTCGAGGGTCCGACCCCCAACTATGGCTACACCTTC. It specifies CSVVFEGPTPNYGYTF. Full variable domain (outside the CDR3, taken from reference TRBV29-1 and TRBJ1-2): SAVISQKPSRDICQRGTSLTIQCQVDSQVTMMFWYRQQPGQSLTLIATANQGSEATYESGFVIDKFPISRPNLTFSTLTVSNMSPEDSSIYLCSVVFEGPTPNYGYTFGSGTRLTVV.

The rearrangement joins TRBV20-1 to TRBJ2-5, with 7 nucleotides matching TRBD2. The DNA end is a closer match to TRBJ2-1, so the J assignment may be wrong. The CDR3 totals 14 residues. The germline V gene encodes CDR1 DFQATT and CDR2 SNEGSKA (reference sequence). The CDR3 nucleotides are TGCAGTGCTAGAGATGGGGGGGTCTACAATGAGCAGTTCTTC. Translating it yields CSARDGGVYNEQFF.

There are a few counts of this clonotype. The chain recombines TRBV7-2 with TRBJ2-3; D is perhaps TRBD1 (5 bases). This CDR3 is built from 14 residues. Germline V lookup: CDR1 SGHTA, CDR2 FQGNSA. Trimming removed 5 bases from V and 1 base from J, with 10 bases in between. The CDR3 protein is CASSTGPRTDTQYF. The CDR3 DNA reads TGTGCCAGCAGCACAGGACCGCGCACAGATACGCAGTATTTT.

This clonotype was seen a few times. This sequence joins TRBV9 and TRBJ2-5; D unresolved. Matching the DNA end better, TRBJ2-7 makes the J call doubtful. CDR1 and CDR2 (germline): SGDLS, YYNGEE. There are 14 residues in the CDR3. The CDR3 is CASSVGGRPYEQYF. CDR3 DNA: TGTGCCAGCAGCGTAGGAGGACGGCCCTACGAGCAGTACTTC.

The V call is TRBV13, the J call TRBJ2-5; D is possibly TRBD2 (7 bases). The closer fit of TRBJ2-1 to the DNA end suggests the J call may be wrong. The CDR3 loop spans 14 amino acids. Germline V gene sequence: CDR1 PRHDT, CDR2 FYEKMQ (reference sequence). Here the CDR3 reads CASSQRGGVNEQFF. CDR3 nucleotide sequence: TGTGCCAGCAGCCAACGAGGGGGGGTCAATGAGCAGTTCTTC.

The chain couples TRBV6-6 to TRBJ2-2; D remains unclear. V lost 3 bases to trimming and J lost 0 bases, with 8 bases between them. Germline values: CDR1 MNHNY, CDR2 SVGAGI (reference sequence). CDR3 length equals 15 residues. The CDR3 is CASSYLGPNTGELFF. CDR3 nucleotides: TGTGCCAGCAGTTATTTGGGCCCGAACACCGGGGAGCTGTTTTTT.

This clonotype was seen a handful of times. The chain combines TRBV4-1 with TRBJ2-7; D gene unclear. Germline CDR1 is MGHRA and CDR2 is YSYEKL. This CDR3 contains 14 residues. V lost 1 base to trimming and J lost 2 bases, with 9 bases between them. The CDR3 DNA reads as TGCGCCAGCAGCCAAGCTCTTCTAGCCTACGAGCAGTACTTC. Translated, it gives CASSQALLAYEQYF.

J is TRBJ1-2 and V is TRBV7-6, with D unclear. Germline loops: CDR1 SGHVS, CDR2 FNYEAQ. V lost 3 bases, J lost 2 bases, and 19 bases lay in between. CDR3 length: 17 amino acids. The CDR3 DNA is TGTGCCAGCAGCTTGTTGGGCACACGGAGCTTAAACTATGGCTACACCTTC. Translation gives CASSLLGTRSLNYGYTF.

This clonotype occurred a few times. The V call is TRBV6-4, the J call TRBJ1-5; TRBD1 matches 9 bases. CDR3 length equals 15 residues. The V and J ends lost 4 bases and 5 bases, in that order; junction bases with no gene match: 6. From germline, CDR1 is MRHNA and CDR2 SNTAGT. The CDR3 bases are TGTGCCAGCAGTGGCGAAGACAGGGGGTATCAGCCCCAGCATTTT. As protein: CASSGEDRGYQPQHF.

Turning to this clonotype: A much bigger clone sits one base away, suggesting this may be a read error. The chain has TRBV9 and TRBJ2-1; D is unresolved. This CDR3 comprises 15 residues. Germline assignment: CDR1 SGDLS and CDR2 YYNGEE. CDR3: CASCVWDRSYNEQFF. CDR3 nucleotide sequence: TGTGCCAGCTGCGTTTGGGATAGGTCCTACAATGAGCAGTTCTTC.

The rearrangement joins TRBV27 to TRBJ1-5, with 7 bases matching TRBD1. V lost 5 bases and J lost 7; bases outside the gene matches: 11. The CDR3 sequence is 15 residues long. Germline loops: CDR1 MNHEY, CDR2 SMNVEV (reference sequence). CDR3 DNA sequence: TGTGCCAGCAGTAAGACAGGGCTGATTAGGCAGCCCCAGCATTTT. This codes for CASSKTGLIRQPQHF.

This clonotype was seen more than once but under ten times. The V and J genes are TRBV10-3 and TRBJ2-2; D could derive from TRBD1 or TRBD2 (5 bases each). V was pared by 7 bases and J by 4 bases, with 10 bases between. The CDR3 extends over 13 amino acids. CDR1 ENHRY and CDR2 SYGVKD come from the germline V gene. CDR3 region: CAINEGLTGELFF. The DNA for the CDR3 is TGTGCCATCAACGAGGGGCTCACCGGGGAGCTGTTTTTT.